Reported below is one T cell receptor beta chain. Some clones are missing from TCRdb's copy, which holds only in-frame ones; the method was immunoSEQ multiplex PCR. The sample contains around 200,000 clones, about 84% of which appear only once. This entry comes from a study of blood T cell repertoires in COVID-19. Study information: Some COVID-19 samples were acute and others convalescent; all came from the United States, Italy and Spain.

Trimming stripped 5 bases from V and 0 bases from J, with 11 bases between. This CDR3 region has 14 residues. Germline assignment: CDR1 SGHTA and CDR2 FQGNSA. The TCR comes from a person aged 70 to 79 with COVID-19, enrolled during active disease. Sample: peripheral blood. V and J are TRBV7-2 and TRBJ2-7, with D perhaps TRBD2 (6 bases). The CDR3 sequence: CASSPVGGSYEQYF. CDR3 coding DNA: TGTGCCAGCAGCCCGGTGGGGGGCTCCTACGAGCAGTACTTC. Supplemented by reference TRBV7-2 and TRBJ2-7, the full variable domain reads GAGVSQSPSNKVTEKGKDVELRCDPISGHTALYWYRQSLGQGLEFLIYFQGNSAPDKSGLPSDRFSAERTGGSVSTLTIQRTQQEDSAVYLCASSPVGGSYEQYFGPGTRLTVT.